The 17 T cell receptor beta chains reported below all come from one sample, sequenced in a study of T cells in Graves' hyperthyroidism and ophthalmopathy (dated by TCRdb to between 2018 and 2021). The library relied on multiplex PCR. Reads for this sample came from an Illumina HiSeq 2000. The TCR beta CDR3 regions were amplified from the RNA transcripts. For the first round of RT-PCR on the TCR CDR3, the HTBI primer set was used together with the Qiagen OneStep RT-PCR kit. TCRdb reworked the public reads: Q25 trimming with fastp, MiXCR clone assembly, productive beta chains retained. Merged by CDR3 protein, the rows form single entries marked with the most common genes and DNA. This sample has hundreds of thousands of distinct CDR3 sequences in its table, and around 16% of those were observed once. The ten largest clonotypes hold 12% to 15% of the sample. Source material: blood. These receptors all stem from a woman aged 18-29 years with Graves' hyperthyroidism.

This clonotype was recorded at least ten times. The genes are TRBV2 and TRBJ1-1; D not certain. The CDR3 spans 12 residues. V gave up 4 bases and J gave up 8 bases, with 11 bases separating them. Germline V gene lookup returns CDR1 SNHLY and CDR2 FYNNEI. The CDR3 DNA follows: TGTGCCAGCAGTGCAAAGGGCTTCGAAGCTTTCTTT. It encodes CASSAKGFEAFF.

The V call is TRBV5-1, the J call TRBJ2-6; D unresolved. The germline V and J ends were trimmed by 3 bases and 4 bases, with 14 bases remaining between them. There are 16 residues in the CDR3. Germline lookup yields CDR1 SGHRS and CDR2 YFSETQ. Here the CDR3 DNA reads TGCGCCAGCAGCTCCCTTGGGGTTTCGGGGGCCAACGTCCTGACTTTC. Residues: CASSSLGVSGANVLTF.

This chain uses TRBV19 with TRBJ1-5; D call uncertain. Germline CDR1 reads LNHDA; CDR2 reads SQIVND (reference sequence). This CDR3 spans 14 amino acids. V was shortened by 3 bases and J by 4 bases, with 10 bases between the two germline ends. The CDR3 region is CASSMGYVNQPQHF. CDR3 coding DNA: TGTGCCAGTAGTATGGGATACGTTAATCAGCCCCAGCATTTT. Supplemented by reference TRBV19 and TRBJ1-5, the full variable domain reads DGGITQSPKYLFRKEGQNVTLSCEQNLNHDAMYWYRQDPGQGLRLIYYSQIVNDFQKGDIAEGYSVSREKKESFPLTVTSAQKNPTAFYLCASSMGYVNQPQHFGDGTRLSIL.

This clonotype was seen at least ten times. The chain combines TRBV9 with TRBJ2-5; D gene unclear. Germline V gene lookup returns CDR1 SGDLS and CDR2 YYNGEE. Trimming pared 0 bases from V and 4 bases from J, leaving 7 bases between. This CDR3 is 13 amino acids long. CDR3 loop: CASSVEGIETQYF. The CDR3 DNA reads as TGTGCCAGCAGCGTAGAAGGGATAGAGACCCAGTACTTC.

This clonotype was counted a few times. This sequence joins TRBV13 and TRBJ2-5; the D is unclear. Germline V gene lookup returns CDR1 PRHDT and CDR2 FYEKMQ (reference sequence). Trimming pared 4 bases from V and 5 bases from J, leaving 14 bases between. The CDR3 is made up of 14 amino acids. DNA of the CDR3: TGTGCCAGCAGCTCAGGCCGACTTGGCGAGACCCAGTACTTC. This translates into CASSSGRLGETQYF.

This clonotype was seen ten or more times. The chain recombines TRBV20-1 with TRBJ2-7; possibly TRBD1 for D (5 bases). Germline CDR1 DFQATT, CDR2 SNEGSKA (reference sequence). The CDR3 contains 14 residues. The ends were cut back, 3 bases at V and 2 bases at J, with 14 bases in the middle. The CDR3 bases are TGCAGTGCTAGCTGGCCCAGGGAACCCTACGAGCAGTACTTC. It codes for CSASWPREPYEQYF.

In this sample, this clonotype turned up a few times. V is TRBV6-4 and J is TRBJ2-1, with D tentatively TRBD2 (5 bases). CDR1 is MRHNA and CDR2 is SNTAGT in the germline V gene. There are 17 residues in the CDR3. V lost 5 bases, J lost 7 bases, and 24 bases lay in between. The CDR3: CASSYAMGRYRGNEQFF. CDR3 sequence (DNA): TGTGCCAGCAGTTACGCAATGGGCCGCTATCGAGGGAATGAGCAGTTCTTC.

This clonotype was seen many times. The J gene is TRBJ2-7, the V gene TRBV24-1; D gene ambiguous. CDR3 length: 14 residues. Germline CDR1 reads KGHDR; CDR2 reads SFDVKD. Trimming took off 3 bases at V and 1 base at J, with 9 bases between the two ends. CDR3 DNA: TGTGCCACCAGTGATAGCCGGGTTTCCTACGAGCAGTACTTC. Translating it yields CATSDSRVSYEQYF.

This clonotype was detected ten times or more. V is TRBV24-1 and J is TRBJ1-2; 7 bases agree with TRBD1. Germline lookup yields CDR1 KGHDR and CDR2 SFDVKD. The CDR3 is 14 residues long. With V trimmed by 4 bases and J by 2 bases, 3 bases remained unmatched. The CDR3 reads CATSEGQLNYGYTF. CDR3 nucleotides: TGTGCCACCAGTGAGGGACAGCTAAACTATGGCTACACCTTC.

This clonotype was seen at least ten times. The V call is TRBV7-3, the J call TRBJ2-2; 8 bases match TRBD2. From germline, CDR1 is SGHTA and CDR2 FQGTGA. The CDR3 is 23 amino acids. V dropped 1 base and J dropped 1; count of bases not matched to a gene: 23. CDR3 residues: CASSLKPVASGSPTQMNTGELFF. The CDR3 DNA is TGTGCCAGCAGCTTAAAGCCGGTGGCTAGCGGGTCTCCCACCCAAATGAACACCGGGGAGCTGTTTTTT.

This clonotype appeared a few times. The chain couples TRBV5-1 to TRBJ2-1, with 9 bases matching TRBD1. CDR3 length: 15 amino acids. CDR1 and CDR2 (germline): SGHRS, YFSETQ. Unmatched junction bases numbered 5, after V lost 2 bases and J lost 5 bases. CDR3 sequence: CASSFWTGDDNEQFF. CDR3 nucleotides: TGCGCCAGCAGCTTCTGGACAGGGGACGACAATGAGCAGTTCTTC.

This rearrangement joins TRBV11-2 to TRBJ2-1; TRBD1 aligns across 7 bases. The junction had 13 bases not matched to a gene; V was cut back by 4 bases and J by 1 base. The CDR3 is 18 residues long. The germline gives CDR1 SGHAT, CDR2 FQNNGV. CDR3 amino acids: CASSSIRGREGSYNEQFF. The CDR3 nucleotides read TGTGCCAGCAGCTCGATAAGGGGGCGCGAGGGGTCCTACAATGAGCAGTTCTTC.

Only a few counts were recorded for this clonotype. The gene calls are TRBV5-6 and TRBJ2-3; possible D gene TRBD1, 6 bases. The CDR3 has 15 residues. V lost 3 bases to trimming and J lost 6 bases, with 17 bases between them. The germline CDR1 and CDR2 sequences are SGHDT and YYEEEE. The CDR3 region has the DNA TGTGCCAGCAGCTACAGAGACAGGATATTTGATACGCAGTATTTT. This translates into CASSYRDRIFDTQYF.

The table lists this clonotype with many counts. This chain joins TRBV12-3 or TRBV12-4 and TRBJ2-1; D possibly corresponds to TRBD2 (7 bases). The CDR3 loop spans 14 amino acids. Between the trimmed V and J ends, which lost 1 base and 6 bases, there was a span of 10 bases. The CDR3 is CASSLVRGANEQFF. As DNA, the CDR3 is TGTGCCAGCAGTTTAGTTCGGGGGGCCAATGAGCAGTTCTTC.

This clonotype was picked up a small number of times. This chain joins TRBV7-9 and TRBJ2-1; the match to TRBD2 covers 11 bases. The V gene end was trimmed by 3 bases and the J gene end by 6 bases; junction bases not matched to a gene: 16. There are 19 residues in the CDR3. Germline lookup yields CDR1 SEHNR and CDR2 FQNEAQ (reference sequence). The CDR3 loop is CASSFWGAVPGLAGNEQFF. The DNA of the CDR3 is TGTGCCAGCAGCTTTTGGGGGGCGGTGCCAGGACTAGCGGGCAATGAGCAGTTCTTC.

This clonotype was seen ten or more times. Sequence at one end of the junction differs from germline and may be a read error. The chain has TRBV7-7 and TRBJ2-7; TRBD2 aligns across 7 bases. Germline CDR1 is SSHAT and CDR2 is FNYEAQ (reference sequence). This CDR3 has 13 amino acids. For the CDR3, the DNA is TGTGCTAGCAGCTCCCAGCGGGGCTACGAGCAGTACTTC. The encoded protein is CASSSQRGYEQYF.

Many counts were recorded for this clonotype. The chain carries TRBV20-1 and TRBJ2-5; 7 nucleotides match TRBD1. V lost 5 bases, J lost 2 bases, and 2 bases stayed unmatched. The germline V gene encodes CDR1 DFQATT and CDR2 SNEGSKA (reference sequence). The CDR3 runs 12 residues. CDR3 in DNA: TGCAGTGCTTTGGACAGGCAAGAGACCCAGTACTTC. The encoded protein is CSALDRQETQYF.